Shown below are 27 T cell receptor beta chains from a single sample sequenced in a study of neoadjuvant nivolumab and ipilimumab in lung cancer. TCRdb's table, derived via immunoSEQ multiplex PCR, lists solely in-frame clones and lacks some. The table lists some 9,100 clones, 60% to 85% of them singletons. This specimen consisted of tumor tissue, obtained after neoadjuvant nivolumab, alone or with ipilimumab, at or shortly before surgery. Source of these receptors: an adult with non-small cell lung cancer.

This clone was counted between two and nine times. The rearrangement uses TRBV10-3 and TRBJ1-4; no reliable D call. The V and J ends lost 0 bases and 4 bases respectively, with 9 bases between them. The germline V gene encodes CDR1 ENHRY and CDR2 SYGVKD. The CDR3 totals 15 residues. The CDR3 loop is CAISESLGFNEKLFF. In DNA, the CDR3 is TGTGCCATCAGTGAGTCTCTGGGGTTTAATGAAAAACTGTTTTTT.

The chain is built from TRBV19 and TRBJ2-2; no reliable D call. Germline V gives CDR1 LNHDA, CDR2 SQIVND (reference sequence). The CDR3 has 13 residues. Between the trimmed V and J ends, which lost 8 bases and 0 bases, there was a span of 7 bases. CDR3 sequence reads: CASSNANTGELFF. CDR3 in DNA: TGTGCCAGTTCTAACGCGAACACCGGGGAGCTGTTTTTT.

This chain's CDR3 is CASRKLVGNEQFF. As DNA, the CDR3 is TGTGCCAGCAGAAAACTAGTTGGCAATGAGCAGTTCTTC. The V and J genes are TRBV6-5 and TRBJ2-1; possibly TRBD2 for D (5 bases). Per the germline V gene, CDR1 is MNHEY and CDR2 is SVGAGI. The CDR3 totals 13 residues. V was clipped by 6 bases and J by 6 bases, with 12 bases between them.

V is TRBV10-3 and J is TRBJ1-2; TRBD1 matches 8 bases. CDR3 size: 16 residues. CDR1 is ENHRY and CDR2 is SYGVKD in the germline V gene. The trim removed 5 bases at V and 4 bases at J, leaving 12 bases unmatched. The CDR3 loop reads CAISMTVGQGSYGYTF. The CDR3 DNA follows: TGTGCCATCAGTATGACAGTAGGACAGGGAAGCTATGGCTACACCTTC.

This clone has a single count. The chain recombines TRBV18 with TRBJ2-4; tentatively, D is TRBD1 (6 bases). V was cut by 4 bases and J by 5 bases, with 12 bases left in between. This CDR3 spans 14 amino acids. Germline lookup yields CDR1 KGHSH and CDR2 LQKENI. For the CDR3, the DNA is TGTGCCAGCTCACACAGGGTTCTAGAAAACATTCAGTACTTC. This encodes CASSHRVLENIQYF.

This rearrangement joins TRBV5-6 to TRBJ2-1; TRBD1 matches at 7 bases. Germline V lookup: CDR1 SGHDT, CDR2 YYEEEE. V shed 9 bases and J 3 bases; nucleotides not matched to a gene: 6. The CDR3 covers 13 residues. The CDR3 protein is CATGTANYNEQFF. CDR3 coding DNA: TGTGCCACCGGGACAGCGAACTACAATGAGCAGTTCTTC.

This clone came up a few times. The chain combines TRBV6-4 with TRBJ2-3; 8 bases are a match to TRBD2. The CDR3 runs 14 residues. From germline, CDR1 is MRHNA and CDR2 SNTAGT. V dropped 6 bases and J dropped 4; count of bases not matched to a gene: 6. This chain's CDR3 is CASSERELADTQYF. The CDR3 nucleotides are TGTGCCAGCAGCGAGCGGGAGCTAGCAGATACGCAGTATTTT.

The gene calls are TRBV15 and TRBJ1-2; D call uncertain. The CDR3 extends over 14 amino acids. The V gene's germline CDR1 is LNHNV and CDR2 YYDKDF (reference sequence). Trimming removed 3 bases at V and 3 bases at J, with 11 bases between. Written as DNA, the CDR3 is TGTGCCACCAGCAGCCGCGGGCGGTACTATGGCTACACCTTC. Amino acids: CATSSRGRYYGYTF.

V usage is TRBV27 and J usage is TRBJ2-7; no firm D call. This CDR3 has 16 residues. CDR1 and CDR2 (germline): MNHEY, SMNVEV (reference sequence). Trimming removed 6 bases at V and 2 bases at J, with 20 bases between. CDR3 in DNA: TGTGCCAGCAGCCCCCCAGGTATCGTGCTTCCCTACGAGCAGTACTTC. Protein product: CASSPPGIVLPYEQYF.

The genes are TRBV4-1 and TRBJ2-1; D ambiguous. Trimming took 4 bases from V and 0 from J, leaving 13 bases between them. There are 16 residues in the CDR3. In germline, CDR1 is MGHRA, CDR2 YSYEKL. The CDR3 loop is CASSRLLPYSYNEQFF. CDR3 in DNA: TGCGCCAGCAGCCGATTACTACCATACTCCTACAATGAGCAGTTCTTC.

The chain has TRBV18 and TRBJ2-7; 9 bases match TRBD2. Germline CDR1 is KGHSH and CDR2 is LQKENI. The CDR3 length is 15 residues. The V segment lost 3 bases and the J segment 0 bases; nucleotides outside the gene matches: 3. CDR3 sequence reads: CASSPKTSGSYEQYF. The CDR3 DNA is TGTGCCAGCTCACCTAAGACTAGCGGCTCCTACGAGCAGTACTTC.

The V and J genes are TRBV2 and TRBJ2-7; 8 nucleotides agree with TRBD2. Germline CDR1 and CDR2: SNHLY and FYNNEI. J lost 2 bases, V lost 7 bases, and 4 bases had no gene match. This CDR3 is 13 amino acids long. In DNA form, the CDR3 reads TGTGCCAGCAACCCGGGACTAGCCTACGAGCAGTACTTC. This sequence encodes CASNPGLAYEQYF. Supplemented by reference TRBV2 and TRBJ2-7, the full variable domain reads EPEVTQTPSHQVTQMGQEVILRCVPISNHLYFYWYRQILGQKVEFLVSFYNNEISEKSEIFDDQFSVERPDGSNFTLKIRSTKLEDSAMYFCASNPGLAYEQYFGPGTRLTVT.

The rearrangement links TRBV25-1 to TRBJ1-2; 11 positions agree with TRBD1. Germline lookup yields CDR1 MGHDK and CDR2 SYGVNS. CDR3 length equals 14 residues. Losses at the gene ends were 2 bases for V and 7 bases for J; bases not matched to a gene: 3. CDR3 DNA: TGTGCCAGCAGTGAACGGACAGGGGGCGTTGGCTACACCTTC. Residues: CASSERTGGVGYTF.

The rearrangement joins TRBV5-4 to TRBJ2-1; D is unclear. Germline V gene lookup returns CDR1 SGHNT and CDR2 YYREEE (reference sequence). Deletions cut 4 bases from V and 6 bases from J, with 8 bases between. The CDR3 has 12 residues. The CDR3 region has the DNA TGTGCCAGCAGCCCGAGCCCCAATGAGCAGTTCTTC. This encodes CASSPSPNEQFF.

This chain connects TRBV5-1 to TRBJ2-1; the match to TRBD2 covers 11 bases. Germline V gene sequence: CDR1 SGHRS, CDR2 YFSETQ. The CDR3 has 18 residues. Trimming at V came to 4 bases and at J to 0 bases, leaving 9 bases not matched to a gene. In DNA form, the CDR3 reads TGCGCCAGCAGCCCCATAGCGGGAGGGCCAGGCTCCTACAATGAGCAGTTCTTC. It is translated as CASSPIAGGPGSYNEQFF.

The chain links TRBV6-1 to TRBJ1-1; 8 bases match TRBD1. Trimming took 10 bases from V and 4 from J; bases not matched to a gene: 8. CDR1 is MNHNS, CDR2 SASEGT, per germline. The CDR3 consists of 13 residues. The CDR3 coding sequence is TGTGCCACCACCGGGACAGGATTCACTGAAGCTTTCTTT. Its translation: CATTGTGFTEAFF.

This chain links TRBV9 with TRBJ2-3; weak D call: TRBD1 (6 bases). This CDR3 is built from 17 residues. V lost 0 bases, J lost 3 bases, and 17 bases lay in between. Germline V gene sequence: CDR1 SGDLS, CDR2 YYNGEE. Here the CDR3 reads CASSVADRRTQTDTQYF. The DNA for the CDR3 is TGTGCCAGCAGCGTAGCCGACAGGAGGACTCAAACAGATACGCAGTATTTT.

This chain links TRBV2 with TRBJ2-1; 9 bases match TRBD2. Trimming removed 7 bases from V and 10 bases from J; junction bases left unmatched: 14. The germline V gene encodes CDR1 SNHLY and CDR2 FYNNEI. The CDR3 contains 15 residues. The CDR3 is CASIPSGTGYLEQFF. In DNA form, the CDR3 reads TGTGCCAGCATCCCTAGCGGGACCGGTTATTTGGAGCAGTTCTTC.

This clone came up a few times. V is TRBV5-1 and J is TRBJ2-5; the D is unclear. Germline values: CDR1 SGHRS, CDR2 YFSETQ. The V end was cut by 2 bases, the J end by 0 bases, with 8 bases between. This CDR3 is built from 14 residues. CDR3 coding DNA: TGCGCCAGCAGCTTTTCGCCAGACCAAGAGACCCAGTACTTC. It translates to CASSFSPDQETQYF.

The V gene is TRBV5-1, the J gene TRBJ2-3; D is unclear. Trimming took 6 bases from V and 0 from J, leaving 11 bases between them. Germline CDR1 is SGHRS and CDR2 is YFSETQ. The CDR3 consists of 14 residues. The CDR3 is CASIPGGSTDTQYF. DNA of the CDR3: TGCGCCAGCATCCCCGGTGGTAGCACAGATACGCAGTATTTT.

The genes are TRBV5-8 and TRBJ2-7; TRBD1 is a possible D gene (5 bases). Germline V gene data show CDR1 as SGHTS and CDR2 as YDEGEE. The CDR3 runs 13 residues. V was cut by 0 bases and J by 6 bases, with 10 bases left in between. Here the CDR3 reads CASSLVPRAEQYF. In DNA form, the CDR3 reads TGTGCCAGCAGCTTGGTCCCCAGGGCCGAGCAGTACTTC.

This chain joins TRBV18 and TRBJ2-7, with TRBD1 matching over 10 bases. Germline-derived CDR1 and CDR2 are KGHSH and LQKENI. The CDR3 is 14 amino acids. V was pared by 2 bases and J by 3 bases, with 1 base of the junction left unmatched. This chain's CDR3 is CASSPGTGDYEQYF. The CDR3, as DNA: TGTGCCAGCTCACCAGGGACAGGGGACTACGAGCAGTACTTC.

V usage is TRBV4-1 and J usage is TRBJ2-7; TRBD1 is a possible D gene (6 bases). The CDR3 runs 15 residues. Germline assignment: CDR1 MGHRA and CDR2 YSYEKL. The ends were cut back, 2 bases at V and 4 bases at J, with 15 bases in the middle. CDR3 coding DNA: TGCGCCAGCAGCCAAATGACAGGTGGGGTTTACGAGCAGTACTTC. Translating gives CASSQMTGGVYEQYF.

The J gene is TRBJ1-2, the V gene TRBV7-2; D is uncertain. Trimming cost V 0 bases and J 5 bases, with 7 bases left between them. The germline gives CDR1 SGHTA, CDR2 FQGNSA. CDR3 length equals 13 residues. The DNA of the CDR3 is TGTGCCAGCAGCTTAGCGCAGTCTTATGGCTACACCTTC. Translation gives CASSLAQSYGYTF.

This clone was counted between two and nine times. The genes are TRBV9 and TRBJ2-1; 10 nucleotides match TRBD2. Trimming cost V 1 base and J 3 bases; bases outside gene matches: 19. This CDR3 spans 21 amino acids. Germline-derived CDR1 and CDR2 are SGDLS and YYNGEE. As DNA, the CDR3 is TGTGCCAGCAGCGTAATGCCCTCCAGGGGGAAAGCTAGCGGGGGCTACAATGAGCAGTTCTTC. Amino acid sequence: CASSVMPSRGKASGGYNEQFF.

The chain joins TRBV6-5 to TRBJ1-2; D uncertain. Between the trimmed V and J ends, which lost 6 bases and 7 bases, there was a span of 15 bases. The CDR3 is made up of 13 amino acids. Germline V gene sequence: CDR1 MNHEY, CDR2 SVGAGI. The CDR3 region is CASSRRAEGGYTF. CDR3 nucleotide sequence: TGTGCCAGCAGCCGTCGGGCGGAGGGTGGCTACACCTTC.

The CDR3 DNA reads TGTGCCAGCAGCTCCGGGACAGGGGCCCAGAACACTGAAGCTTTCTTT. It translates to CASSSGTGAQNTEAFF. This chain links TRBV28 with TRBJ1-1, with 10 bases matching TRBD1. CDR1 is MDHEN, CDR2 SYDVKM, per germline. The V gene end was trimmed by 6 bases and the J gene end by 1 base; junction bases not matched to a gene: 8. The CDR3 covers 16 residues.